This TCR beta chain originates from a study of blood T cells in healthy people across ages. Notes on this clonotype: The antigen is not known. A read error may explain this, as a much larger clone is one base away.

A sample-barcoded 5' primer and a J-beta primer mix were used in a second PCR of about 7 to 11 cycles. One entry per CDR3 protein results from TCRdb running MiXCR on the 5' RACE reads. The sample holds 1 million to 1.2 million distinct CDR3 sequences; roughly two fifths are singletons and the top ten take about 12%. Germline CDR1 reads SNHLY; CDR2 reads FYNNEI. V lost 6 bases and J 5 bases, leaving 7 bases between the germline ends. This CDR3 is 12 amino acids long. Every sample yielded at least 6.5 million isolated PBMCs. Study-level points and caveats: Strong correlation linked observed beta diversity and percent naive T cells.

The chain joins TRBV2 to TRBJ2-2; D is unresolved. The clonotype was recovered from a young man in good health. Sequencing used blood. This CDR3 reads CASRWGTGELFF. CDR3 sequence (DNA): TGTGCCAGCAGGTGGGGTACCGGGGAGCTGTTTTTT. Complete variable domain (other parts from reference TRBV2 and TRBJ2-2): EPEVTQTPSHQVTQMGQEVILRCVPISNHLYFYWYRQILGQKVEFLVSFYNNEISEKSEIFDDQFSVERPDGSNFTLKIRSTKLEDSAMYFCASRWGTGELFFGEGSRLTVL.